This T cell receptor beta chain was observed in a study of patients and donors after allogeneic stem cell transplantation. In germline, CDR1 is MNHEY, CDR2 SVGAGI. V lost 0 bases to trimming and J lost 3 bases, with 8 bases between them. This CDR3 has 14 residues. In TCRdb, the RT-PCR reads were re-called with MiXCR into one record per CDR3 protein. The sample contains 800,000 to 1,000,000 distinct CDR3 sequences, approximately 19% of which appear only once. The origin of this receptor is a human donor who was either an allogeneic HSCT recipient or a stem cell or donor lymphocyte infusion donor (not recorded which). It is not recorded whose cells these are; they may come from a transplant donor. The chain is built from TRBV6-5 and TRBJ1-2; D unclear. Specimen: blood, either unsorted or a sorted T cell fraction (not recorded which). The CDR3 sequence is CASSYSTGYYGYTF. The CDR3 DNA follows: TGTGCCAGCAGTTACTCGACGGGGTACTATGGCTACACCTTC.